The present T cell receptor (beta chain) was sequenced within a study of blood T cells in healthy people across ages. Primed by a sample-barcoded 5' primer and a J-beta primer mix, a second PCR proceeded for roughly 6 to 12 cycles. Each cDNA molecule carried a tag from a template-switch adaptor that contained 12 random nucleotides. Every sample gave at least 3 million paired-end reads containing CDR3. TCRdb redid the calling of the 5' RACE reads with MiXCR, one entry per CDR3 protein. The sample shows roughly 800,000 distinct CDR3 sequences, roughly 50% of them seen only once. The CDR3 sequence is 17 residues long. Per germline, CDR1 SNHLY and CDR2 FYNNEI. The J segment lost 8 bases and the V segment lost 2 bases, leaving 14 bases of the junction unmatched.

The receptor was isolated from a young man in good health. The sequenced sample consisted of blood. The chain is built from TRBV2 and TRBJ2-1; 8 bases fit TRBD2. CDR3 region: CASSEWRLAREGDEQFF. CDR3 in DNA: TGTGCCAGCAGTGAATGGAGACTAGCGAGAGAGGGCGATGAGCAGTTCTTC.